Listed below are T cell receptor beta chains from one sample, sequenced in a study of tumour-infiltrating T cells in Burkitt lymphoma. The protocol was immunoSEQ multiplex PCR, while the TCRdb copy is restricted to in-frame clones and leaves out a portion. The data show around 900 clones, more than 70% seen once. The sample taken for sequencing was tumor tissue. The receptors shown here come from a human donor with Burkitt lymphoma. Some clones in this sample may be carry-over from other donors' samples. CDR3s include the opening cysteine and the closing phenylalanine or tryptophan. D genes are given only for firm matches. Clone size, where shown, is once, few, many, or a class for clones that have expanded.

TRBV15	TRBD2	TRBJ2-5	NA	TGTGCCACCAGCAGATTAGCGGGAGAGACCCAGTACTTC	CATSRLAGETQYF
TRBV28	TRBD2	TRBJ2-1	NA	TGTGCCAGCAGTTTATCCCGACTAGCGGGAGGAGGCAATGAGCAGTTCTTC	CASSLSRLAGGGNEQFF
TRBV6-5	NA	TRBJ2-2	NA	TGTGCCACGACAGGGAACACCGGGGAGCTGTTTTTT	CATTGNTGELFF
TRBV9	NA	TRBJ2-3	once	TGTGCCAGCAGCGTATCTACAGGAGGCCCAGATACGCAGTATTTT	CASSVSTGGPDTQYF
TRBV2	NA	TRBJ2-7	NA	TGTGCCAGCAGTGAAGCCTCTTGGCAGGGGTACGAGCAGTACTTC	CASSEASWQGYEQYF
TRBV28	TRBD2	TRBJ2-2	NA	TGTGCCAGCAGTCCCTATGCGGGAGGCACCGGGGAGCTGTTTTTT	CASSPYAGGTGELFF
TRBV5-4	TRBD2	TRBJ2-7	NA	TGTGCCAGCACCCCTTCGGGGGGAGCCGACTACGAGCAGTACTTC	CASTPSGGADYEQYF
TRBV6-6	NA	TRBJ2-7	NA	TGTGCCAGCAGCCCGGCGTACGAGCAGTACTTC	CASSPAYEQYF
TRBV7-3	TRBD2	TRBJ2-5	hyperexpanded	TGTGCCAGCAGCTTAGTAGCGGGGTCCGAGACCCAGTACTTC	CASSLVAGSETQYF
TRBV18	TRBD2	TRBJ2-3	NA	TGTGCCAGCTCACCTAGCGGGAATCCCACAGATACGCAGTATTTT	CASSPSGNPTDTQYF
TRBV9	NA	TRBJ2-7	few	TGTGCCAGCAGTGGTGCGGGAAACTCCTACGAGCAGTACTTC	CASSGAGNSYEQYF
TRBV5-4	TRBD2	TRBJ2-7	NA	TGTGCCAGCAGCTACGAAGCGAGCGGGAGTCCCTACGAGCAGTACTTC	CASSYEASGSPYEQYF
TRBV6-6	NA	TRBJ2-7	NA	TGTGCCAGCAGTTACGTCCCCGACGGGGCTCACGAGCAGTACTTC	CASSYVPDGAHEQYF
TRBV28	TRBD2	TRBJ2-7	NA	TGTGCCAGCAGTCCGTCGGGAGCGGGAGAGGCCGAGCAGTACTTC	CASSPSGAGEAEQYF
TRBV15	NA	TRBJ1-3	NA	TGTGCCACCAGCATGGGACACCTTGGAAACACCATATATTTT	CATSMGHLGNTIYF
TRBV9	NA	TRBJ1-3	NA	TGTGCCAGCAGCGTAGATCCAGGCTCTGGAAACACCATATATTTT	CASSVDPGSGNTIYF
TRBV14	TRBD2	TRBJ2-1	once	TGTGCCAGCAGCCAGGGACTAGCGGGAGGCTACAATGAGCAGTTCTTC	CASSQGLAGGYNEQFF
TRBV12-2	NA	TRBJ2-6	NA	TGTGCAAGTCGCACCTGGGTACTCCACACAAGTCGGGCCAACGTCCTGACTTTC	CASRTWVLHTSRANVLTF
TRBV6-1	NA	TRBJ2-5	NA	TGTGCCAGCAGTGAAAGATGGCAGGGCCGGGGGACCCAGTACTTC	CASSERWQGRGTQYF
TRBV14	NA	TRBJ1-3	NA	TGTGCCAGCAGCCAAGTGGACGGTGCTGGAAACACCATATATTTT	CASSQVDGAGNTIYF
TRBV5-4	NA	TRBJ1-1	few	TGTGCCAGCAGCTTGGGGGGGGAAGAATTGAACACTGAAGCTTTCTTT	CASSLGGEELNTEAFF
TRBV15	NA	TRBJ1-5	NA	TGTGCCACCAGCAGAGATTTGAGGGAAATGACCTTGAATCAGCCCCAGCATTTT	CATSRDLREMTLNQPQHF
TRBV7-9	NA	TRBJ2-1	few	TGTGCCAGCAGCGCTTTATCCCAGGGAGGCAATGAGCAGTTCTTC	CASSALSQGGNEQFF
TRBV6-5	NA	TRBJ2-2	NA	TGTGCCAGCAGGTCACCACGGAGCGGGGAGCTGTTTTTT	CASRSPRSGELFF
TRBV4-2	TRBD1	TRBJ2-7	NA	TGTGCCAGCAGCCAACAACGGACAGGAACCTACGAGCAGTACTTC	CASSQQRTGTYEQYF
TRBV27	NA	TRBJ1-2	NA	TGTGCCAGCAGTTTTTGGGGACAAGGAGGTGATTTCACCTTC	CASSFWGQGGDFTF
TRBV28	NA	TRBJ2-1	NA	TGTGCCAGCAGTTTTGAGGGGCTAGCCAAGCAGAGCTCCTACAATGAGCAGTTCTTC	CASSFEGLAKQSSYNEQFF
TRBV6-5	NA	TRBJ1-3	NA	TGTGCCAGCGGGGGGTATGGAAACACCATATATTTT	CASGGYGNTIYF